Each of the 11 T cell receptor beta chains below was sequenced from the same sample in a study of cytomegalovirus exposure and HLA in healthy donors. It was with 60 Vbeta and 13 Jbeta primers that the PCR ran. The protocol was immunoSEQ multiplex PCR, while the TCRdb copy is restricted to in-frame clones and leaves out a portion. This table has under 200,000 clones, 75% to 85% appearing once. Sequencing was performed on PBMCs. The receptor source for this set is a woman aged 45 to 65 in good health and CMV-seronegative.

In this sample, this clone turned up a few times. This chain links TRBV15 with TRBJ2-1; 11 bases fit TRBD2. This CDR3 is built from 16 residues. Germline V CDR1 and CDR2: LNHNV, YYDKDF (reference sequence). V was clipped by 5 bases and J by 3 bases; unmatched bases: 6. CDR3 in amino acids: CATSSQGTSGYNEQFF. The DNA for the CDR3 is TGTGCCACCAGCTCACAGGGGACTAGCGGCTACAATGAGCAGTTCTTC.

This chain connects TRBV7-9 to TRBJ1-6, with a possible D match to TRBD1 (5 bases). The CDR3 has 14 amino acids. Trimming left V 3 bases short and J 7 bases short, with 10 bases between. Per the germline V gene, CDR1 is SEHNR and CDR2 is FQNEAQ (reference sequence). The CDR3 here is CASSLRGVNSPLHF. The CDR3 coding sequence is TGTGCCAGCAGCTTGCGGGGCGTGAATTCACCCCTCCACTTT.

The CDR3 DNA sequence: TGTGCCAGCAGTTATACACCGAACACTGAAGCTTTCTTT. This sequence encodes CASSYTPNTEAFF. J is TRBJ1-1 and V is TRBV27; the D is unclear. The germline gives CDR1 MNHEY, CDR2 SMNVEV (reference sequence). The V gene lost 4 bases and the J gene lost 1 base, with 7 bases spanning the gap. This CDR3 is built from 13 residues.

This chain connects TRBV5-1 to TRBJ2-1; 12 bases are a match to TRBD1. The length of the CDR3 is 18 residues. Germline CDR1 and CDR2: SGHRS and YFSETQ. Losses at the gene ends were 3 bases for V and 1 base for J; bases not matched to a gene: 8. CDR3 region: CASSWGTGGALSYNEQFF. CDR3 sequence (DNA): TGCGCCAGCAGCTGGGGGACAGGGGGCGCCCTATCCTACAATGAGCAGTTCTTC.

The chain has TRBV13 and TRBJ2-7; D may be TRBD1 (6 bases). CDR3 length: 15 residues. Per germline, CDR1 PRHDT and CDR2 FYEKMQ (reference sequence). Trimming left V 6 bases short and J 1 base short, with 16 bases between. DNA of the CDR3: TGTGCCAGCAGGTCTACCGGGACACCGTCCTACGAGCAGTACTTC. Protein sequence: CASRSTGTPSYEQYF.

The genes are TRBV19 and TRBJ2-4; a possible D gene is TRBD2 (6 bases). The germline gives CDR1 LNHDA, CDR2 SQIVND (reference sequence). This CDR3 comprises 14 residues. Trimming cost V 4 bases and J 4 bases, with 11 bases left between them. The CDR3 loop is CASSSAGGKNIQYF. For the CDR3, the DNA is TGTGCCAGTAGTAGTGCCGGAGGGAAAAACATTCAGTACTTC.

The chain recombines TRBV9 with TRBJ2-1, with D unresolved. This CDR3 comprises 12 residues. CDR1 is SGDLS and CDR2 is YYNGEE in the germline V gene. The V end lost 2 bases, the J end lost 8 bases, and 8 bases lay between the germline ends. The CDR3 here is CASSVAEDEQFF. The CDR3 region has the DNA TGTGCCAGCAGCGTGGCTGAGGATGAGCAGTTCTTC. Filled out from reference TRBV9 and TRBJ2-1, the complete variable domain reads DSGVTQTPKHLITATGQRVTLRCSPRSGDLSVYWYQQSLDQGLQFLIQYYNGEERAKGNILERFSAQQFPDLHSELNLSSLELGDSALYFCASSVAEDEQFFGPGTRLTVL.

This CDR3 is CASSTGTGAYGYTF. DNA of the CDR3: TGTGCCAGCTCAACAGGAACAGGAGCCTATGGCTACACCTTC. This sequence joins TRBV18 and TRBJ1-2; a weak D match, TRBD1 (5 bases). The CDR3 has 14 amino acids. The V gene lost 5 bases and the J gene lost 4 bases, with 14 bases spanning the gap. The germline gives CDR1 KGHSH, CDR2 LQKENI.

V is TRBV9 and J is TRBJ1-2; 7 bases line up with TRBD1. The germline V gene encodes CDR1 SGDLS and CDR2 YYNGEE. The CDR3 totals 13 residues. V lost 4 bases, J lost 8 bases, and 8 bases stayed unmatched. CDR3 residues: CASSRDRAQGYTF. Written as DNA, the CDR3 is TGTGCCAGCAGCCGTGACAGGGCTCAGGGCTACACCTTC.

The chain carries TRBV18 and TRBJ2-3, with TRBD2 matching over 8 bases. The germline V gene has CDR1 KGHSH and CDR2 LQKENI. This CDR3 has 15 residues. The J segment lost 0 bases and the V segment lost 4 bases, leaving 3 bases of the junction unmatched. Here the CDR3 reads CASSRSGTSTDTQYF. The CDR3 nucleotides are TGTGCCAGCTCACGTAGCGGGACGAGCACAGATACGCAGTATTTT.

The chain employs TRBV19 and TRBJ2-1; TRBD2 matches 12 bases. CDR1 LNHDA and CDR2 SQIVND come from the germline V gene (reference sequence). V shed 5 bases and J 10 bases; nucleotides not matched to a gene: 9. The CDR3 runs 15 residues. CDR3 protein: CASSLTSGRGKEQFF. The CDR3 DNA reads TGTGCCAGTAGTCTGACTAGCGGGAGAGGAAAAGAGCAGTTCTTC.